This TCR beta chain was sequenced during a study of cytomegalovirus exposure and HLA in healthy donors. PCR involved 60 Vbeta and 13 Jbeta primers. Assay: immunoSEQ multiplex PCR; the TCRdb copy retains only in-frame clones and omits some. The sample table sets out around 76,000 clones. Of note for this clone: Its antigen is still unknown.

V was pared by 5 bases and J by 1 base, with 12 bases between. The CDR3 spans 15 residues. Germline V lookup: CDR1 SGHVS, CDR2 FQNEAQ. Findings of the study overall: TCR beta chains numbering more than 150 were designated cytomegalovirus-associated. A later analysis found TCR association rates differed by HLA locus, highest for DRB1 and lowest for HLA-C. Other equally common chains were less clonally expanded than HLA-associated TCR beta chains, a later analysis showed.

This clonotype originated in a boy between 10 and 17 years old in good health and CMV-seronegative. The rearrangement links TRBV7-8 to TRBJ1-5; maybe TRBD1 (6 bases). The sequencing input was PBMCs. The CDR3 spells CASSLRTASNQPQHF. The DNA of the CDR3 is TGTGCCAGCAGCCTACGGACAGCGAGCAATCAGCCCCAGCATTTT.